Each of the 20 T cell receptor beta chains below was sequenced from the same sample in a study of T cell responses to AZD1222 COVID-19 vaccine. The table came from immunoSEQ multiplex PCR; TCRdb's copy has only in-frame clones and leaves some out. The repertoire consists of about 90,000 clones, with approximately 89% occurring once and the leading ten covering 4% to 6%. The specimen was peripheral blood, collected on day 0 of MenACWY control vaccination. The receptors were gathered from an adult in good health.

This clone was picked up one time. This chain uses TRBV12-1 with TRBJ1-5; the tabulated D call, TRBD1, remains unverified against the DNA. TRBV12-1 is flagged as a pseudogene. The CDR3 is 15 amino acids. CDR3 residues: CASTTRDSSNQPQHF. CDR3 sequence (DNA): TGTGCCAGCACAACCCGGGACAGTAGCAATCAGCCCCAGCATTTT.

This chain uses TRBV6-5 with TRBJ1-1, with D possibly being TRBD1 (5 bases). CDR1 and CDR2 from the germline V gene are MNHEY and SVGAGI. Trimming took 6 bases from V and 5 from J, leaving 13 bases between them. CDR3 size: 13 residues. The CDR3 nucleotides are TGTGCCAGCAGGGGGCTCTTGGGGACTGAAGCTTTCTTT. Residues: CASRGLLGTEAFF.

V gene TRBV7-2 combines with J gene TRBJ1-6; D may be TRBD1 (5 bases). The germline CDR1 and CDR2 sequences are SGHTA and FQGNSA. Trimming removed 1 base from V and 7 bases from J, with 11 bases in between. The CDR3 extends over 15 amino acids. CDR3 sequence: CASSLVRGGNSPLHF. DNA of the CDR3: TGTGCCAGCAGCTTAGTGAGGGGAGGGAATTCACCCCTCCACTTT.

The V gene is TRBV5-1, the J gene TRBJ2-1; tentative D call: TRBD2 (6 bases). Looked up from germline, CDR1 is SGHRS and CDR2 is YFSETQ. The ends were cut back, 1 base at V and 7 bases at J, with 15 bases in the middle. The CDR3 totals 15 residues. Written as DNA, the CDR3 is TGCGCCAGCAGCTTGTGGCGGGGATCGGAGAATGAGCAGTTCTTC. Amino acids: CASSLWRGSENEQFF. The full variable domain, completed using reference TRBV5-1 and TRBJ2-1, is KAGVTQTPRYLIKTRGQQVTLSCSPISGHRSVSWYQQTPGQGLQFLFEYFSETQRNKGNFPGRFSGRQFSNSRSEMNVSTLELGDSALYLCASSLWRGSENEQFFGPGTRLTVL.

The chain joins TRBV11-3 to TRBJ2-7, with a tentative D call TRBD1 (5 bases). The V end lost 4 bases, the J end lost 6 bases, and 13 bases lay between the germline ends. CDR3 length: 13 residues. Per germline, CDR1 SGHNT and CDR2 YENEEA. The CDR3 nucleotides are TGTGCCAGCAGCTCCTCCAGGGTAGGCGAGCAGTACTTC. Encoded protein: CASSSSRVGEQYF.

In its sample, this clone was seen once. The V gene is TRBV3-1 (or the pseudogene TRBV3-2), the J gene TRBJ2-2; D gene ambiguous. From germline, CDR1 is LGHDT and CDR2 YNNKEL (reference sequence). V was pared by 1 base and J by 5 bases, with 5 bases between. The CDR3 is made up of 13 amino acids. The chain's CDR3 is CASSQGQTGELFF. The CDR3 DNA reads as TGTGCCAGCAGCCAAGGGCAGACCGGGGAGCTGTTTTTT.

The CDR3, as DNA: TGTGCCAGCTCAGGAACGGGAGAGTCCTACAATGAGCAGTTCTTC. Translation gives CASSGTGESYNEQFF. The V and J genes are TRBV6-6 and TRBJ2-1; a weak D match, TRBD2 (6 bases). Germline V lookup: CDR1 MNHNY, CDR2 SVGAGI (reference sequence). V was pared by 8 bases and J by 1 base, with 15 bases between. The length of the CDR3 is 15 residues.

V and J are TRBV7-2 and TRBJ2-5; 7 bases are a match to TRBD1. The CDR3 contains 15 residues. Germline-derived CDR1 and CDR2 are SGHTA and FQGNSA. Germline trimming cut 3 bases from V and 1 base from J; bases unmatched to any gene: 5. The CDR3 nucleotides are TGTGCCAGCAGCTTCGGACAGGTGGGCCAAGAGACCCAGTACTTC. The encoded protein is CASSFGQVGQETQYF.

The chain employs TRBV18 and TRBJ1-2; TRBD1 might be the D (5 bases). From germline, CDR1 is KGHSH and CDR2 LQKENI. CDR3 length: 18 residues. Trimming stripped 3 bases from V and 2 bases from J, with 22 bases between. The CDR3 region has the DNA TGTGCCAGCTCACCGTCGGGCAGGGAGCGGGCGTCAAACTATGGCTACACCTTC. Translating gives CASSPSGRERASNYGYTF. The whole variable domain, filled in from reference TRBV18 and TRBJ1-2, reads NAGVMQNPRHLVRRRGQEARLRCSPMKGHSHVYWYRQLPEEGLKFMVYLQKENIIDESGMPKERFSAEFPKEGPSILRIQQVVRGDSAAYFCASSPSGRERASNYGYTFGSGTRLTVV.

This chain joins TRBV3-1 (or the pseudogene TRBV3-2) and TRBJ1-2; TRBD1 matches 8 bases. The germline V gene has CDR1 LGHDT and CDR2 YNNKEL (reference sequence). CDR3 length: 13 amino acids. Unmatched junction bases numbered 3, after V lost 1 base and J lost 8 bases. The CDR3 loop reads CASSQGTGKGYTF. The CDR3 DNA is TGTGCCAGCAGCCAAGGGACAGGGAAGGGCTACACCTTC.

The chain joins TRBV29-1 to TRBJ2-3, with 7 nucleotides matching TRBD1. Germline V lookup: CDR1 SQVTM, CDR2 ANQGSEA. The V segment lost 6 bases and the J segment 2 bases; nucleotides outside the gene matches: 8. This CDR3 spans 14 amino acids. In nucleotides, the CDR3 is TGCAGCGTGGAACCGGGACAGTTCACAGATACGCAGTATTTT. This codes for CSVEPGQFTDTQYF.

The V gene is TRBV29-1, the J gene TRBJ2-3; no definite D call. Trimming removed 4 bases at V and 0 bases at J, with 8 bases between. This CDR3 spans 13 amino acids. Per the germline V gene, CDR1 is SQVTM and CDR2 is ANQGSEA. CDR3 region: CSVAPTSTDTQYF. As DNA, the CDR3 is TGCAGCGTTGCCCCCACTAGCACAGATACGCAGTATTTT.

CDR3 amino acids: CASSFRGNSPLHF. DNA of the CDR3: TGTGCCAGTAGTTTCAGGGGAAATTCACCCCTCCACTTT. V usage is TRBV19 and J usage is TRBJ1-6, with D possibly matching TRBD1 (6 bases). The CDR3 length is 13 residues. The V end was cut by 5 bases, the J end by 7 bases, with 9 bases between. Germline values: CDR1 LNHDA, CDR2 SQIVND (reference sequence).

The V call is TRBV6-6, the J call TRBJ2-7; D possibly matches TRBD1 or TRBD2 (5 bases each). Trimming pared 4 bases from V and 0 bases from J, leaving 10 bases between. The germline CDR1 and CDR2 sequences are MNHNY and SVGAGI (reference sequence). The CDR3 has 14 residues. CDR3 in DNA: TGTGCCAGCAGTTCACCCGGGGCCTCCTACGAGCAGTACTTC. The encoded protein is CASSSPGASYEQYF.

The chain combines TRBV5-6 with TRBJ1-1; D is possibly TRBD1 (5 bases). The germline gives CDR1 SGHDT, CDR2 YYEEEE. V lost 3 bases and J lost 4, with 16 bases in between. The CDR3 covers 15 residues. Here the CDR3 reads CASSSAGARGTEAFF. In DNA, the CDR3 is TGTGCCAGCAGCTCGGCTGGGGCTCGGGGCACTGAAGCTTTCTTT.

The J gene is TRBJ1-5, the V gene TRBV19; D gene uncertain. Trimming pared 3 bases from V and 5 bases from J, leaving 17 bases between. From germline, CDR1 is LNHDA and CDR2 SQIVND (reference sequence). The CDR3 has 16 amino acids. The CDR3 region has the DNA TGTGCCAGTAGTATTCCCGGGAGCGCCGCCCATCAGCCCCAGCATTTT. It specifies CASSIPGSAAHQPQHF.

Written as DNA, the CDR3 is TGCAGTGCTAGTTCCGACAGAAACACTGAAGCTTTCTTT. Protein product: CSASSDRNTEAFF. The chain couples TRBV20-1 to TRBJ1-1; the D gene is possibly TRBD1 (5 bases). From germline, CDR1 is DFQATT and CDR2 SNEGSKA (reference sequence). The CDR3 loop spans 13 amino acids. V was pared by 3 bases and J by 2 bases, with 10 bases between.

The CDR3 DNA reads TGCGCCAGCAGCCAAGATCAGACTAGCGGGAGCACAGATACGCAGTATTTT. Protein sequence: CASSQDQTSGSTDTQYF. The chain links TRBV4-1 to TRBJ2-3; 10 positions match TRBD2. Germline V gives CDR1 MGHRA, CDR2 YSYEKL. There are 17 residues in the CDR3. J lost 0 bases, V lost 0 bases, and 3 bases had no gene match.

The V and J genes are TRBV2 and TRBJ2-7, with unresolved D. The CDR3 contains 13 residues. In germline, CDR1 is SNHLY, CDR2 FYNNEI. Trimming pared 6 bases from V and 3 bases from J, leaving 12 bases between. In DNA, the CDR3 is TGTGCCAGCAGCGAGGACGGGCTCTACGAGCAGTACTTC. Its translation is CASSEDGLYEQYF.

The genes are TRBV3-1 (or the pseudogene TRBV3-2) and TRBJ1-1; D gene unclear. V was clipped by 3 bases and J by 2 bases, with 4 bases between them. CDR3 length: 12 residues. The germline CDR1 and CDR2 sequences are LGHDT and YNNKEL (reference sequence). The CDR3 protein is CASSQDNTEAFF. DNA for the CDR3: TGTGCCAGCAGCCAGGACAACACTGAAGCTTTCTTT.